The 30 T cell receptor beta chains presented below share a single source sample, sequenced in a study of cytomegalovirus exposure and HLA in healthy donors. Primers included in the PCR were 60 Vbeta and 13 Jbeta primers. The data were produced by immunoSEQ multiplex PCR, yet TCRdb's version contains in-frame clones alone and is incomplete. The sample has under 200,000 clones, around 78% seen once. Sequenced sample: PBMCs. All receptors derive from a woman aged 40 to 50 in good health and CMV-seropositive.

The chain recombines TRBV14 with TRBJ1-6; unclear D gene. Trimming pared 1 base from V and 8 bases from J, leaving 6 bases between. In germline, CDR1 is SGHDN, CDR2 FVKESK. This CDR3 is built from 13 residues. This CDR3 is CASSQVRDSPLHF. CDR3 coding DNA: TGTGCCAGCAGCCAAGTTAGAGATTCACCCCTCCACTTT.

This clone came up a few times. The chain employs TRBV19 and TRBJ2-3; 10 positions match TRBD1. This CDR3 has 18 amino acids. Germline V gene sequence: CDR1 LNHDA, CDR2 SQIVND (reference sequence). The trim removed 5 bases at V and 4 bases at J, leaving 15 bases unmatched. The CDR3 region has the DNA TGTGCCAGTAGTCAGGGGACAGGGGCCTCTTTGGGGTCAGATACGCAGTATTTT. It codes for CASSQGTGASLGSDTQYF.

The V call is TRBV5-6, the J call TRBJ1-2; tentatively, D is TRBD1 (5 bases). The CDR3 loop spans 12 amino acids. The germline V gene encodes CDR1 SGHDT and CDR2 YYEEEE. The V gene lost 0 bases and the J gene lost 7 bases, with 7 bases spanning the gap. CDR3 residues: CASSLVGGGYTF. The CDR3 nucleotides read TGTGCCAGCAGCTTGGTCGGGGGTGGCTACACCTTC.

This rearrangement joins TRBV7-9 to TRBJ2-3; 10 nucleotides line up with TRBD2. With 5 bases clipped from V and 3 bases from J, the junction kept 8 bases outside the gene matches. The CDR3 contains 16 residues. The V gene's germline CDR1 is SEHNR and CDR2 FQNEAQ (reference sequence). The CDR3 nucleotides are TGTGCCAGCAGCATCGTAGCGGGGGGTGGGACAGATACGCAGTATTTT. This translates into CASSIVAGGGTDTQYF.

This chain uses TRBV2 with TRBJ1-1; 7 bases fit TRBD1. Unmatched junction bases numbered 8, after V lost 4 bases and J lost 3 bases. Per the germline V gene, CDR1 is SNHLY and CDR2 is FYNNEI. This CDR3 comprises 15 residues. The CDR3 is CASSAPGGDYTEAFF. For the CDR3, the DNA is TGTGCCAGCAGTGCGCCAGGGGGTGATTACACTGAAGCTTTCTTT. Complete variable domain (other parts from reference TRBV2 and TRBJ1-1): EPEVTQTPSHQVTQMGQEVILRCVPISNHLYFYWYRQILGQKVEFLVSFYNNEISEKSEIFDDQFSVERPDGSNFTLKIRSTKLEDSAMYFCASSAPGGDYTEAFFGQGTRLTVV.

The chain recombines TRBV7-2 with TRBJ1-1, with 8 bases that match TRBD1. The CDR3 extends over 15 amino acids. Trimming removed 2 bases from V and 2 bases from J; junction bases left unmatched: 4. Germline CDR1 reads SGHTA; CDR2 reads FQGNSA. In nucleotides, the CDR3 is TGTGCCAGCAGCTTACGCGGACAGGGAAACACTGAAGCTTTCTTT. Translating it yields CASSLRGQGNTEAFF.

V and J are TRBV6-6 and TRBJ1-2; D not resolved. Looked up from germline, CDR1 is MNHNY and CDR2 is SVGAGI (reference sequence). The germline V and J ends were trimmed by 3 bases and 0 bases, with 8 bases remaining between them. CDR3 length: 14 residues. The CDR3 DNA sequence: TGTGCCAGCAGTTATCGGGGAACTAACTATGGCTACACCTTC. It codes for CASSYRGTNYGYTF.

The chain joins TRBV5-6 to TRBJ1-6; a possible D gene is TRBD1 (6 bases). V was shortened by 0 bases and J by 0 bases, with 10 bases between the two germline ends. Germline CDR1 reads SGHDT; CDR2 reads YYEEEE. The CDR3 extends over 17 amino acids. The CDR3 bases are TGTGCCAGCAGCTTGGACAGGGTGAGCTCCTATAATTCACCCCTCCACTTT. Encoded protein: CASSLDRVSSYNSPLHF.

CDR3 DNA: TGTGCCAGCAGTTCGAGGCAGGGTAACACCGGGGAGCTGTTTTTT. Its protein is CASSSRQGNTGELFF. The V call is TRBV28, the J call TRBJ2-2; D may be TRBD1 (5 bases). The CDR3 is made up of 15 amino acids. Trimming shortened V by 4 bases and J by 2 bases, and 11 bases separated the two germline ends. Looked up from germline, CDR1 is MDHEN and CDR2 is SYDVKM.

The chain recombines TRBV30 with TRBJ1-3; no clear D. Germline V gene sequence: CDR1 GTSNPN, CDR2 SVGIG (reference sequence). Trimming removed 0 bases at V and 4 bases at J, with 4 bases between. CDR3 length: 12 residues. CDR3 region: CAWSVQGNTIYF. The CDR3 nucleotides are TGTGCCTGGAGTGTACAGGGAAACACCATATATTTT.

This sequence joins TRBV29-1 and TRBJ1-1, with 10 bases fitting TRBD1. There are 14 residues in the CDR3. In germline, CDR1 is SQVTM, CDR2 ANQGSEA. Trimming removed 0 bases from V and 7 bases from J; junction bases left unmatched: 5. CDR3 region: CSVEDRTGGIEAFF. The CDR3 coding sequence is TGCAGCGTTGAAGATCGGACAGGGGGGATTGAAGCTTTCTTT.

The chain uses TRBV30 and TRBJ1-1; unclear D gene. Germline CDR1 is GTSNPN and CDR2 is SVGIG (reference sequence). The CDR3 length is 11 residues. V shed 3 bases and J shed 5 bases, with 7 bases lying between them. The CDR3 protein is CAWSPMTEAFF. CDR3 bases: TGTGCCTGGAGCCCTATGACTGAAGCTTTCTTT.

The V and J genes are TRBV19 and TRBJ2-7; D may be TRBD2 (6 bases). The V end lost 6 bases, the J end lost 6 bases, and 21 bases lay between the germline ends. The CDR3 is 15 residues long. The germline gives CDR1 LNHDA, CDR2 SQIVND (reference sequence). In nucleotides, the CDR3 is TGTGCCAGTAGGATCACGGCCGACGGGGGATTCGAGCAGTACTTC. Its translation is CASRITADGGFEQYF.

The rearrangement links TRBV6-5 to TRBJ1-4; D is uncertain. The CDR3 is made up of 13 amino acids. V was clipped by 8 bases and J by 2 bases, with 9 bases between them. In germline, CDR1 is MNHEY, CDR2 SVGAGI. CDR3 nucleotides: TGTGCCAGCCGGGTTCTGACTAATGAAAAACTGTTTTTT. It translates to CASRVLTNEKLFF.

The CDR3 sequence is CASSERGITEAFF. The CDR3 DNA reads TGTGCCAGCAGTGAAAGGGGGATCACTGAAGCTTTCTTT. V gene TRBV6-1 combines with J gene TRBJ1-1; a possible D gene is TRBD1 (6 bases). The CDR3 extends over 13 amino acids. Trimming took 2 bases from V and 4 from J, leaving 8 bases between them. Germline V gives CDR1 MNHNS, CDR2 SASEGT.

Here the CDR3 reads CASSSRRGGGDTEAFF. The CDR3 nucleotides read TGTGCCAGCAGCTCTAGAAGGGGGGGTGGAGACACTGAAGCTTTCTTT. V and J are TRBV7-6 and TRBJ1-1; tentative D call: TRBD1 (6 bases). CDR1 and CDR2 (germline): SGHVS, FNYEAQ. The CDR3 is 16 amino acids. V lost 4 bases and J 3 bases, leaving 18 bases between the germline ends.

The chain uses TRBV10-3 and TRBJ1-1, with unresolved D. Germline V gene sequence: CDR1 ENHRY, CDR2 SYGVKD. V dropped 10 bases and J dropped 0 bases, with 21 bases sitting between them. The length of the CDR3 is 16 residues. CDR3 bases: TGTGCCACGGGATCGACGGCGACCTCCCTGAACACTGAAGCTTTCTTT. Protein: CATGSTATSLNTEAFF.

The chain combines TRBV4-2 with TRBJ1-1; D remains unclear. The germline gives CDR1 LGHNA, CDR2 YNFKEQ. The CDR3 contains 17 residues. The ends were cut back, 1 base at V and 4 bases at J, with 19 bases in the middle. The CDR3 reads CASSQGGRVNLSTEAFF. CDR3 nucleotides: TGTGCCAGCAGCCAAGGCGGCCGGGTGAACTTGAGCACTGAAGCTTTCTTT.

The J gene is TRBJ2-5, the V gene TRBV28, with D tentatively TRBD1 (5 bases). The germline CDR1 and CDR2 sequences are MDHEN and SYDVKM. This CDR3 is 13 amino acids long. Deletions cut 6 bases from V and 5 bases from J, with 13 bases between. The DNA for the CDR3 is TGTGCCAGCAGACTTATGGGGCTCGAGACCCAGTACTTC. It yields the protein CASRLMGLETQYF.

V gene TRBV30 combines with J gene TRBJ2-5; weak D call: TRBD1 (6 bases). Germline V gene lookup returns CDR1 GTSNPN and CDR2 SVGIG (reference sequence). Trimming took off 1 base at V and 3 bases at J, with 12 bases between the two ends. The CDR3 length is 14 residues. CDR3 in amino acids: CAWSEKDSEETQYF. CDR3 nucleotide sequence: TGTGCCTGGAGTGAAAAGGACAGTGAAGAGACCCAGTACTTC. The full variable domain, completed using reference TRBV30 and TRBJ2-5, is SQTIHQWPATLVQPVGSPLSLECTVEGTSNPNLYWYRQAAGRGLQLLFYSVGIGQISSEVPQNLSASRPQDRQFILSSKKLLLSDSGFYLCAWSEKDSEETQYFGPGTRLLVL.

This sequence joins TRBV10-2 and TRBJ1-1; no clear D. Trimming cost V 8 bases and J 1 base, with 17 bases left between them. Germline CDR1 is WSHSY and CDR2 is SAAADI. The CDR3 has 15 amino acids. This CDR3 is CASSAPAGANTEAFF. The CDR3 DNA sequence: TGCGCCAGCTCAGCTCCGGCGGGAGCGAACACTGAAGCTTTCTTT.

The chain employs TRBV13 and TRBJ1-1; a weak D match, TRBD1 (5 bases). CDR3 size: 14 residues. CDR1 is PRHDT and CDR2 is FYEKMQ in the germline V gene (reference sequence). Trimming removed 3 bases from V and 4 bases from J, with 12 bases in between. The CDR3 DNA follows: TGTGCCAGCAGCTTGAGGGAGGGGAGCACTGAAGCTTTCTTT. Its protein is CASSLREGSTEAFF.

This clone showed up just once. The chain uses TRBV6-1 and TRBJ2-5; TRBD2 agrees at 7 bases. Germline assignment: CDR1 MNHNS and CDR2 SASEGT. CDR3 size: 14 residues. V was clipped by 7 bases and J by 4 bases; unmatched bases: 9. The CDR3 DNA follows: TGTGCCAGCAACGTCGCCGGGGGGAGAGAGACCCAGTACTTC. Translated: CASNVAGGRETQYF.

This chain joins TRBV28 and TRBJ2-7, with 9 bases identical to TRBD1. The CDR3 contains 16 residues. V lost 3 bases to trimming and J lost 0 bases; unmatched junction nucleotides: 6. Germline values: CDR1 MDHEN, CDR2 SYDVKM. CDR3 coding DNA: TGTGCCAGCAGTTTCCTTTGGGGACAGGGCTCCTACGAGCAGTACTTC. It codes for CASSFLWGQGSYEQYF.

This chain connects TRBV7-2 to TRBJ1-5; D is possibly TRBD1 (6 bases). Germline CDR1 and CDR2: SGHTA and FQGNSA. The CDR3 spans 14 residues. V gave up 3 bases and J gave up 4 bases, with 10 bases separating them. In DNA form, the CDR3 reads TGTGCCAGCAGCTTCGCCCAGGGGAATCAGCCCCAGCATTTT. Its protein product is CASSFAQGNQPQHF.

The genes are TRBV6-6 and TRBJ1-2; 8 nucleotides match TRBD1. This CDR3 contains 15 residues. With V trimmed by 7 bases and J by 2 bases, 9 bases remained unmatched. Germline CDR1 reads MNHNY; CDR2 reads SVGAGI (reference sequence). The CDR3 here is CASTLTGGENYGYTF. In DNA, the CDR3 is TGTGCCAGCACGTTAACAGGGGGAGAGAACTATGGCTACACCTTC.

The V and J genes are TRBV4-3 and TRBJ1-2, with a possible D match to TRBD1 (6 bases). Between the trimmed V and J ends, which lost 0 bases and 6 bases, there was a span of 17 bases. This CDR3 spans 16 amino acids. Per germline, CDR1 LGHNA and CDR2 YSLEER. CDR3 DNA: TGCGCCAGCAGCCAAGACACTCTTAGGGGGTCCCATGGCTACACCTTC. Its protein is CASSQDTLRGSHGYTF.

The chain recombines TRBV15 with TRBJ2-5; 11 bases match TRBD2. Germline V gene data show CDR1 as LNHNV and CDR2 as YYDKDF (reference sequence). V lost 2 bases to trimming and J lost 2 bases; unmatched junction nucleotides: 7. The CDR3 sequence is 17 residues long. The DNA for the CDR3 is TGTGCCACCAGCAGACTAGGGACTAGCGGCGAACAAGAGACCCAGTACTTC. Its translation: CATSRLGTSGEQETQYF.

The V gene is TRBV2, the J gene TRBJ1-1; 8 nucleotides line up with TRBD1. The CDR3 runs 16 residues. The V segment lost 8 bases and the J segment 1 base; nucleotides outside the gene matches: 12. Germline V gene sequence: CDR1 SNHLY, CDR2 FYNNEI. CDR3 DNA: TGTGCCAGCCCTCGACAGGGGAGCAGTAAGAACACTGAAGCTTTCTTT. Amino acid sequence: CASPRQGSSKNTEAFF.

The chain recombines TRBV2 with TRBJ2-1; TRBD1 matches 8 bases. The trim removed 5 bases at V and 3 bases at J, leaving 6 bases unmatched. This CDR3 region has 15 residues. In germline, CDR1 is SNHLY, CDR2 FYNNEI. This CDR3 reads CASSPTTGGYNEQFF. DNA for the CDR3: TGTGCCAGCAGTCCGACAACAGGGGGCTACAATGAGCAGTTCTTC. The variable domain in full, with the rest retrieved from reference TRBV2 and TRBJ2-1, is EPEVTQTPSHQVTQMGQEVILRCVPISNHLYFYWYRQILGQKVEFLVSFYNNEISEKSEIFDDQFSVERPDGSNFTLKIRSTKLEDSAMYFCASSPTTGGYNEQFFGPGTRLTVL.